The source of this T cell receptor (beta chain) is a study of blood T cell repertoires in COVID-19 (dated by TCRdb to the early 2020s). The study in broad terms: The collaborator samples originated in the United States, Italy and Spain and spanned the acute and convalescent phases of COVID-19. The repertoires were released in a freely available public database intended as a resource for research on the immune response to SARS-CoV-2. Where HLA class I and class II types were available, the types were taken from metadata supplied by the sample provider, not from assay-based typing. Sample metadata almost always included a de-identified subject ID, COVID-19 status, age in years and sex. Samples were obtained from the ongoing ImmuneRACE study (first 160 participants) and from roughly 1,300 subjects provided by 6 global collaborators. The material from the prospective study consisted of cDNA or gDNA derived from T cells, B-cell-depleted T cells, or PBMCs. Deeply sampled blood TCRbeta repertoires from subjects exposed to, actively infected with, or recovered from COVID-19 were included in the dataset. The investigation overall reported the following: The amount of clinical and demographic metadata varied by source and participant and was provided uncurated.

The germline V end is reduced by 6 bases and the J end by 9 bases; junction bases left unmatched: 11. The cysteine opens and the phenylalanine closes a CDR3 of 14 amino acids. Of all the DNA, just the CDR3 is kept, 42 bases in frame from base 1. For CDR1 and CDR2, the germline V gene lists MNHEY and SVGAGI. With respect to this clone: It lacks a known antigen. No base quality values were provided; no much bigger clone lies one nucleotide off.

Whole blood was collected in K2EDTA tubes by collaborating institutions according to the institutions' own protocols. For TCRbeta analysis, collaborators shipped samples as frozen whole blood, isolated PBMCs, or DNA extracted from either of those sample types. TCRbeta CDR3 regions were amplified from genomic DNA using the immunoSEQ Assay, a bias-controlled multiplex PCR. On the authors' methods: The number of nucleated cells in each sample was estimated by amplification of reference gene primers within the assay. To quantify the absolute abundance of each unique TCRbeta CDR3 rearrangement, sequence reads were collapsed and filtered. For each sample, productive Simpson clonality was calculated as the square root of Simpson's diversity index over productive rearrangements. TCRdb provides this immuneACCESS table in a form limited to in-frame rearrangements. Some clones are lacking; in checked studies, under half of them reflect an unresolved V gene, and why the rest are absent is not known. D and trimming come from the DNA, and the V and J calls and clone size come from that table. Present in this sample are a few hundred thousand clones, more than 70% of which were seen just once. The top ten hold more than 0.95% of the sample.

Rearrangement joined TRBV6-5 to TRBJ2-1; 7 middle bases align to TRBD2. The sequence was obtained from a middle-aged man with acute or convalescent COVID-19. Input material: peripheral blood. The encoded CDR3 is CASSRDGGMGEQFF. The bases are TGTGCCAGCAGCCGTGACGGGGGGATGGGTGAGCAGTTCTTC.